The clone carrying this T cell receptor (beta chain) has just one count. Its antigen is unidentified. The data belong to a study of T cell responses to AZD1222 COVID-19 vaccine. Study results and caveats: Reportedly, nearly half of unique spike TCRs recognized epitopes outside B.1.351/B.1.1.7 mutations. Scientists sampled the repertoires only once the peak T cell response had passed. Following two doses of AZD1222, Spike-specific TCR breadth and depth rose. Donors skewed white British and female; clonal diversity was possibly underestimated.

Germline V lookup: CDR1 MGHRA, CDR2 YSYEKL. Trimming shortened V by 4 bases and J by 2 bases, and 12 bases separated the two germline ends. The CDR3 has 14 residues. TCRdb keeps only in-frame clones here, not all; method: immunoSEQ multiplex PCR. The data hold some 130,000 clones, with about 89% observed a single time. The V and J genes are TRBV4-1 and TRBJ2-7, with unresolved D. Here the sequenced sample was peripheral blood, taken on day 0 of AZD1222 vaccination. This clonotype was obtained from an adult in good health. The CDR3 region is CASSRTLGTYEQYF. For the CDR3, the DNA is TGCGCCAGCAGCCGAACCCTCGGAACCTACGAGCAGTACTTC.